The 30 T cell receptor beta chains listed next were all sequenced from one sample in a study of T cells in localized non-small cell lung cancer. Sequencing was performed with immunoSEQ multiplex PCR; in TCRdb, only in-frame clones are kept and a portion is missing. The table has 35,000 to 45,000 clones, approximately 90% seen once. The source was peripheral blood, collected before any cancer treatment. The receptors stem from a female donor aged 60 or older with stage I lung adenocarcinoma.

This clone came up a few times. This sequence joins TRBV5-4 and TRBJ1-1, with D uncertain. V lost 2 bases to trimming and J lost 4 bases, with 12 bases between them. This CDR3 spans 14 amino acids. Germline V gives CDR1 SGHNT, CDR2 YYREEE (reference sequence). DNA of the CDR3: TGTGCCAGCAGCTTATCAGGTATTGCCACTGAAGCTTTCTTT. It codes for CASSLSGIATEAFF.

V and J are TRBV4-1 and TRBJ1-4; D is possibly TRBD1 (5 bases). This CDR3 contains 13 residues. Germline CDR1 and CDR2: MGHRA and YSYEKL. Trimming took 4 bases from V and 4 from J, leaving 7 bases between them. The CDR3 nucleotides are TGCGCCAGCAGCCGGGACGGTAATGAAAAACTGTTTTTT. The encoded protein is CASSRDGNEKLFF.

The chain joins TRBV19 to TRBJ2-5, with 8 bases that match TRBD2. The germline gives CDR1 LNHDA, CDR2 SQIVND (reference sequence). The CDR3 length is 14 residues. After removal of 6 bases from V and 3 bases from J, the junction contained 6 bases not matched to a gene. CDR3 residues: CASRQNGGEETQYF. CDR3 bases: TGTGCCAGTAGGCAGAACGGGGGGGAAGAGACCCAGTACTTC.

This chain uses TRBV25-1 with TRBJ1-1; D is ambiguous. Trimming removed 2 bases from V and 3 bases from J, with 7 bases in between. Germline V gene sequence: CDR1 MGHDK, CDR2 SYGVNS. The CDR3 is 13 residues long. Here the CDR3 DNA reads TGTGCCAGCAGTGAACTTTCGGACACTGAAGCTTTCTTT. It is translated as CASSELSDTEAFF.

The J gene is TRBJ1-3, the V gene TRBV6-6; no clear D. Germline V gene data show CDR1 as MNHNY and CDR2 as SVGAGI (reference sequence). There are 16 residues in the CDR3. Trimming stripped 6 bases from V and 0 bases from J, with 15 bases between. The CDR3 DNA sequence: TGTGCCAGCAGACCCCAACTATTCAGCTCTGGAAACACCATATATTTT. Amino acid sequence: CASRPQLFSSGNTIYF.

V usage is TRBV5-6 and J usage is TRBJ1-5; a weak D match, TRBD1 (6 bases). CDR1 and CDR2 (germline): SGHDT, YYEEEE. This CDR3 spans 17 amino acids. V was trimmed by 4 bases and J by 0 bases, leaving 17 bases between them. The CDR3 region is CASSTYRDNYSNQPQHF. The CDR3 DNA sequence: TGTGCCAGCAGCACTTACCGGGACAACTATAGCAATCAGCCCCAGCATTTT. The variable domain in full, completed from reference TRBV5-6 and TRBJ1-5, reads DAGVTQSPTHLIKTRGQQVTLRCSPKSGHDTVSWYQQALGQGPQFIFQYYEEEERQRGNFPDRFSGHQFPNYSSELNVNALLLGDSALYLCASSTYRDNYSNQPQHFGDGTRLSIL.

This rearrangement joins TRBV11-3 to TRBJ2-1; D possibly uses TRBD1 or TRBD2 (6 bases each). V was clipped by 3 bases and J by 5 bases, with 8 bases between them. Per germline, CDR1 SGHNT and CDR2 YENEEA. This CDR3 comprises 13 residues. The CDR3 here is CASSFRGDNEQFF. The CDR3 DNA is TGTGCCAGCAGCTTTAGGGGGGACAATGAGCAGTTCTTC.

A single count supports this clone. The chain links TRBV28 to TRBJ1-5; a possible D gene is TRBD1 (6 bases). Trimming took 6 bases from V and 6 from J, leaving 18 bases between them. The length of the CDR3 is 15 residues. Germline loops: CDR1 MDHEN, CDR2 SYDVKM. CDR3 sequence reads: CASSLATGTIQPQHF. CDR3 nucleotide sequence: TGTGCCAGCAGCCTCGCGACCGGGACAATTCAGCCCCAGCATTTT.

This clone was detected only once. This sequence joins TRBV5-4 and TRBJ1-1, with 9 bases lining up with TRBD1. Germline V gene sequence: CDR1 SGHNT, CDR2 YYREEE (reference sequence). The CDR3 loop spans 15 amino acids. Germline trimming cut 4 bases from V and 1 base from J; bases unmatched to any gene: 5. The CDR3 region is CASSPGTGRNTEAFF. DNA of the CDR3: TGTGCCAGCAGCCCAGGGACAGGGCGGAACACTGAAGCTTTCTTT.

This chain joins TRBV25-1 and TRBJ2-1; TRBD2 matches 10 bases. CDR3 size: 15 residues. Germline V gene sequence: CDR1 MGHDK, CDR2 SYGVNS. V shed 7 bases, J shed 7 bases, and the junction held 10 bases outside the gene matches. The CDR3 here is CASTGSGGGRNEQFF. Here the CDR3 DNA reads TGTGCCAGCACTGGAAGCGGGGGGGGCCGAAATGAGCAGTTCTTC. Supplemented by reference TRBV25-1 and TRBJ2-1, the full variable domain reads EADIYQTPRYLVIGTGKKITLECSQTMGHDKMYWYQQDPGMELHLIHYSYGVNSTEKGDLSSESTVSRIRTEHFPLTLESARPSHTSQYLCASTGSGGGRNEQFFGPGTRLTVL.

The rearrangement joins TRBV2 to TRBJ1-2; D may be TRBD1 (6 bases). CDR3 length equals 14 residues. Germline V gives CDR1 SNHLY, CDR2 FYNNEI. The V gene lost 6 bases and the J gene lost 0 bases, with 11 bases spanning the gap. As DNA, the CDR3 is TGTGCCAGCAGAGGCAGGGGTACTAACTATGGCTACACCTTC. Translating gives CASRGRGTNYGYTF.

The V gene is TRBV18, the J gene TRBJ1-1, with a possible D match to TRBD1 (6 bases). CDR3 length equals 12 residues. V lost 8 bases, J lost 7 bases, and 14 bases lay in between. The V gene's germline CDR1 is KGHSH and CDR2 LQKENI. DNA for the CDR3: TGTGCCAGCCAACGCACAGGGTATGAAGCTTTCTTT. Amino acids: CASQRTGYEAFF. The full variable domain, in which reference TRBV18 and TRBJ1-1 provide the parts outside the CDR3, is NAGVMQNPRHLVRRRGQEARLRCSPMKGHSHVYWYRQLPEEGLKFMVYLQKENIIDESGMPKERFSAEFPKEGPSILRIQQVVRGDSAAYFCASQRTGYEAFFGQGTRLTVV.

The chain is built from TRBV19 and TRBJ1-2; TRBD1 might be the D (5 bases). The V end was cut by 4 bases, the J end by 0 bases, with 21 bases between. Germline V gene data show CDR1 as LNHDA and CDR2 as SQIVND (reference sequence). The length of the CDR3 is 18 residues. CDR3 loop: CASSTNQGDIFPNYGYTF. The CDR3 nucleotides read TGTGCCAGTAGTACTAATCAGGGAGATATCTTCCCTAACTATGGCTACACCTTC.

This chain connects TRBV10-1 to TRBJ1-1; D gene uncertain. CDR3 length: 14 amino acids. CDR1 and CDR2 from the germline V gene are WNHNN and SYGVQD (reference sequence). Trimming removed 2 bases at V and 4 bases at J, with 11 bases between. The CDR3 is CASSEMTEITEAFF. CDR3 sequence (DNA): TGCGCCAGCAGTGAGATGACGGAGATCACTGAAGCTTTCTTT.

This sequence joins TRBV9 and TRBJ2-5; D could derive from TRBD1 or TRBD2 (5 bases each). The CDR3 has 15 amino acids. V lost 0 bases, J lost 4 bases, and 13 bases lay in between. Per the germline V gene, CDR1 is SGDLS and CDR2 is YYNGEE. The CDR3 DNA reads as TGTGCCAGCAGCGTAGTAGGGGCCCGGGGAGAGACCCAGTACTTC. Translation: CASSVVGARGETQYF.

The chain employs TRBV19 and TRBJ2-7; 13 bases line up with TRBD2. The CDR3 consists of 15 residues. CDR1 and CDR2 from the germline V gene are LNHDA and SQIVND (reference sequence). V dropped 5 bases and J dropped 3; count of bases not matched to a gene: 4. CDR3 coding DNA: TGTGCCAGTAGTCTTGGGACTAGCGGGGTCTACGAGCAGTACTTC. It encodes CASSLGTSGVYEQYF.

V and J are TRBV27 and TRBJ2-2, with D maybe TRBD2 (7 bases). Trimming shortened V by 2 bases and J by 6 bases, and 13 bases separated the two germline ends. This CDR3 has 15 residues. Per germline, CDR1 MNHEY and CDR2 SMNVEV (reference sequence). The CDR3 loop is CASSLVTGRAGELFF. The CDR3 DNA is TGTGCCAGCAGTTTAGTTACAGGGAGGGCCGGGGAGCTGTTTTTT.

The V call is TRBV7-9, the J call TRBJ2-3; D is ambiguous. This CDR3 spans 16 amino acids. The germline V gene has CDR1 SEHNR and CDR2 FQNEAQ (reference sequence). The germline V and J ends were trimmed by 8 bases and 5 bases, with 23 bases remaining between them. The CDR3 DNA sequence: TGTGCCAGCCCCCCTGGGATTACTGGCCCGGGAGATACGCAGTATTTT. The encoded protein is CASPPGITGPGDTQYF.

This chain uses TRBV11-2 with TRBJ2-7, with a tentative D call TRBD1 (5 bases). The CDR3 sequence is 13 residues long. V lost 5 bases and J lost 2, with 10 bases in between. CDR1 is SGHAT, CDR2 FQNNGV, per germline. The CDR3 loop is CASSRRTPYEQYV. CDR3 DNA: TGTGCCAGCAGCCGCAGGACACCCTACGAGCAGTACGTC.

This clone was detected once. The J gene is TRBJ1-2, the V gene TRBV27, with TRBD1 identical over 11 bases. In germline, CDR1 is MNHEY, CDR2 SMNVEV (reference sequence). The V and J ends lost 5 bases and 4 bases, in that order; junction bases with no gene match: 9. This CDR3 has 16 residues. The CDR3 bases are TGTGCCAGCAGTCCCTTCGGACAGGGGGCTGCCTATGGCTACACCTTC. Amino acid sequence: CASSPFGQGAAYGYTF.

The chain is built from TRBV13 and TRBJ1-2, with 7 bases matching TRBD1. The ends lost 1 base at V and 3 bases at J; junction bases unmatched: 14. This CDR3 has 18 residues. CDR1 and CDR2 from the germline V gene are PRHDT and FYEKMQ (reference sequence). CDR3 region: CASSLVGTVHLEDYGYTF. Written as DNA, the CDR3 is TGTGCCAGCAGCTTAGTGGGGACAGTCCACCTGGAGGACTATGGCTACACCTTC.

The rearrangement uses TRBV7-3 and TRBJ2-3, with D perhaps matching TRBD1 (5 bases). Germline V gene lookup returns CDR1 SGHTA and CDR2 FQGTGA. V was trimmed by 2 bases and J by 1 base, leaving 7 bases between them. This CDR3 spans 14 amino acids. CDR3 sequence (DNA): TGTGCCAGCAGCTTATTAGGGGGCACAGATACGCAGTATTTT. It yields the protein CASSLLGGTDTQYF.

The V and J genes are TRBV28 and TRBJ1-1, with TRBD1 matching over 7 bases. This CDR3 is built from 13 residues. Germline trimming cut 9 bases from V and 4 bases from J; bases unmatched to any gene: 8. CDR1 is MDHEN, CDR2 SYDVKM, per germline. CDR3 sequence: CASKRGRGTEAFF. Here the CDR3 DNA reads TGTGCCAGTAAGAGGGGGCGCGGCACTGAAGCTTTCTTT.

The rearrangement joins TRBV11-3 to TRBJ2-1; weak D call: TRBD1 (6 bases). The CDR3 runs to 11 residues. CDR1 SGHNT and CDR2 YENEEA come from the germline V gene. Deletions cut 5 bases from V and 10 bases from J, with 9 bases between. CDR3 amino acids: CASSPGQEQFF. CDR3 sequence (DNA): TGTGCCAGCAGCCCCGGACAGGAGCAGTTCTTC.

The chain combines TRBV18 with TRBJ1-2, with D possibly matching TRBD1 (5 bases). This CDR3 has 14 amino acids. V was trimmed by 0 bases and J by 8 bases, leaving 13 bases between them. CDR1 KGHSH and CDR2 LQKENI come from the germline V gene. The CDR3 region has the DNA TGTGCCAGCTCACCACCGGAGGGGACGTGGGGCTACACCTTC. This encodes CASSPPEGTWGYTF.

CDR3 bases: TGTGCCAGCAGACCCGGACGAAGAACAGGGCTCTACACCTTC. As protein: CASRPGRRTGLYTF. V usage is TRBV6-5 and J usage is TRBJ1-2, with D perhaps matching TRBD1 (6 bases). Germline lookup yields CDR1 MNHEY and CDR2 SVGAGI. Trimming removed 6 bases from V and 10 bases from J, with 21 bases in between. CDR3 length: 14 residues.

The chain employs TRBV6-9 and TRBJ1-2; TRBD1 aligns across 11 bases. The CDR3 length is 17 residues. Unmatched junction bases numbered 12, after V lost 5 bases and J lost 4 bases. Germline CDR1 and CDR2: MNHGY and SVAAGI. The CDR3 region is CASSHGTGGVVCYGYTF. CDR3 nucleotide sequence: TGTGCCAGCAGTCACGGGACAGGGGGGGTGGTTTGCTATGGCTACACCTTC.

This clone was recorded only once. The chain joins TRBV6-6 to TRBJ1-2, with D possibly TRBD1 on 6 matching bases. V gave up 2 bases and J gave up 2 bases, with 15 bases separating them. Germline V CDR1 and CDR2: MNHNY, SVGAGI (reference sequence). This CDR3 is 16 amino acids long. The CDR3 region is CASSYPEDSTNYGYTF. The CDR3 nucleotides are TGTGCCAGCAGTTACCCCGAGGACAGTACCAACTATGGCTACACCTTC.

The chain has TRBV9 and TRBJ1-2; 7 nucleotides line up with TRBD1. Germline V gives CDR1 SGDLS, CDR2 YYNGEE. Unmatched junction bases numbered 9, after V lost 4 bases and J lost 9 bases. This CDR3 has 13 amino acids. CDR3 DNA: TGTGCCAGCAGCCGAGGGGGCTCGTTGAGCTACACCTTC. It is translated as CASSRGGSLSYTF.

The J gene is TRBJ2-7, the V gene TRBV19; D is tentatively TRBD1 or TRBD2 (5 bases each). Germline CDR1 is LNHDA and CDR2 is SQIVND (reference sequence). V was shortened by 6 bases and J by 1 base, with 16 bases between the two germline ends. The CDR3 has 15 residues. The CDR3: CASSAGTVGSYEQYF. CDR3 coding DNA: TGTGCCAGTAGCGCAGGGACCGTCGGTTCCTACGAGCAGTACTTC.